The 7 T cell receptor beta chains below were found in one sample sequenced in a study of patients and donors after allogeneic stem cell transplantation. MiXCR, applied by TCRdb to the RT-PCR reads, yields one record per CDR3 protein. The table records 20,000 or so distinct CDR3 sequences, 4.5% to 5.5% of them present only once. Sequencing was done on a sample of blood, either unsorted or a sorted T cell fraction (not recorded which). The receptors originated from a human donor who was either an allogeneic HSCT recipient or a stem cell or donor lymphocyte infusion donor (not recorded which). It is not recorded whose cells these are; they may come from a transplant donor.

This chain uses TRBV12-3 or TRBV12-4 with TRBJ2-1; 13 bases fit TRBD2. The CDR3 is 15 amino acids. V lost 5 bases and J lost 9; bases outside the gene matches: 7. CDR3 amino acids: CASSSRTSGSFEQFF. The CDR3 coding sequence is TGTGCCAGCAGTAGCAGGACTAGCGGGAGTTTTGAGCAGTTCTTC.

This clonotype was counted ten times or more. This chain uses TRBV20-1 with TRBJ2-1; 13 bases match TRBD2. The CDR3 loop spans 15 amino acids. Losses at the gene ends were 1 base for V and 12 bases for J; bases not matched to a gene: 9. CDR1 is DFQATT, CDR2 SNEGSKA, per germline (reference sequence). In DNA, the CDR3 is TGCAGTGCTAGAGGCACTAGCGGGAGGGCCGAGGTGCAGTTCTTC. Encoded protein: CSARGTSGRAEVQFF.

At least ten counts were recorded for this clonotype. The chain combines TRBV19 with TRBJ2-7, with D maybe TRBD2 (6 bases). Germline CDR1 and CDR2: LNHDA and SQIVND (reference sequence). Trimming removed 5 bases at V and 2 bases at J, with 19 bases between. The CDR3 is 16 amino acids. The CDR3 nucleotides read TGTGCCAGTAGTCTCCTTCGGGGTGCGGGAACCTACGAGCAGTACTTC. Protein sequence: CASSLLRGAGTYEQYF.

This clonotype occurred many times. The rearrangement uses TRBV6-5 and TRBJ1-1; D gene ambiguous. The CDR3 consists of 13 residues. Trimming removed 0 bases at V and 4 bases at J, with 6 bases between. Germline CDR1 and CDR2: MNHEY and SVGAGI. CDR3 in DNA: TGTGCCAGCAGTTACTCGGCGGTCACTGAAGCTTTCTTT. Translated, it gives CASSYSAVTEAFF.

Only a few counts were recorded for this clonotype. The chain has TRBV7-8 and TRBJ2-5, with 9 positions matching TRBD2. The CDR3 has 18 residues. The V segment lost 5 bases and the J segment 4 bases; nucleotides outside the gene matches: 17. Germline CDR1 reads SGHVS; CDR2 reads FQNEAQ. The DNA of the CDR3 is TGTGCCAGCAGCCGATTTCTGGGGTTAGCGGGAGAGATAGAGACCCAGTACTTC. This codes for CASSRFLGLAGEIETQYF.

This clonotype appeared many times. V usage is TRBV7-6 and J usage is TRBJ1-5, with D perhaps matching TRBD1 (6 bases). Germline loops: CDR1 SGHVS, CDR2 FNYEAQ. The CDR3 sequence is 13 residues long. V lost 4 bases and J lost 6, with 10 bases in between. Written as DNA, the CDR3 is TGTGCCAGCAGCTCAGGGGAGGGTCAGCCCCAGCATTTT. Amino acid sequence: CASSSGEGQPQHF.

V gene TRBV14 combines with J gene TRBJ1-5; no reliable D call. This CDR3 comprises 15 residues. From germline, CDR1 is SGHDN and CDR2 FVKESK. The V and J ends lost 1 base and 8 bases respectively, with 15 bases between them. The CDR3 sequence is CASSQGEYGREPQHF. The CDR3 nucleotides read TGTGCCAGCAGCCAAGGGGAATATGGACGGGAGCCCCAGCATTTT.